These 29 T cell receptor beta chains were sequenced from one sample in a study of HIV-infected patients and healthy controls. Alpha and beta constant-region primers primed reverse transcription of about 500 ng RNA. Each of the alpha and beta chains got its own library through chain-specific third strand synthesis with indices. TCRdb reprocessed the 5' RACE reads with MiXCR, giving one entry per CDR3 protein. This table holds about 14,000 distinct CDR3 sequences, approximately 12% found once. Antiretroviral therapy had run roughly three months, about 14 weeks, before follow-up blood collection. All unsorted peripheral T cells were captured because whole blood was used without fractionation. Sequenced here: blood, sampled during antiretroviral therapy. The source is an adult with HIV infection. The donor label of this sample is uncertain.

This clonotype was seen ten or more times. The V gene is TRBV7-2, the J gene TRBJ2-3; D gene ambiguous. The CDR3 contains 14 residues. Germline V CDR1 and CDR2: SGHTA, FQGNSA. V lost 1 base to trimming and J lost 3 bases, with 8 bases between them. As DNA, the CDR3 is TGTGCCAGCAGCTTAGGGCCAAAAACAGATACGCAGTATTTT. This encodes CASSLGPKTDTQYF.

This clonotype is medium-sized (0.01 to 0.1%) by share. The chain recombines TRBV4-2 with TRBJ2-3; no firm D call. The CDR3 is made up of 14 amino acids. Trimming stripped 5 bases from V and 4 bases from J, with 13 bases between. Germline lookup yields CDR1 LGHNA and CDR2 YNFKEQ. The CDR3, as DNA: TGTGCCAGCAGCGACCCGTGGGCCCCAGATACGCAGTATTTT. The encoded protein is CASSDPWAPDTQYF.

Judged by abundance, this clonotype is medium-sized. The rearrangement links TRBV2 to TRBJ1-1, with a weak D call TRBD1 (6 bases). Trimming took 10 bases from V and 1 from J, leaving 16 bases between them. CDR3 length equals 14 residues. CDR1 SNHLY and CDR2 FYNNEI come from the germline V gene. This chain's CDR3 is CATTGGGRNTEAFF. CDR3 DNA sequence: TGTGCCACGACAGGAGGCGGGAGGAACACTGAAGCTTTCTTT.

In its sample, this clonotype was seen many times. The chain employs TRBV5-1 and TRBJ2-6; a weak D match, TRBD1 (6 bases). The CDR3 has 17 amino acids. V was clipped by 5 bases and J by 1 base, with 16 bases between them. In germline, CDR1 is SGHRS, CDR2 YFSETQ. The CDR3 here is CASSPGGQISGANVLTF. In DNA form, the CDR3 reads TGCGCCAGCAGTCCCGGAGGACAGATATCTGGGGCCAACGTCCTGACTTTC. Full variable domain (missing parts from reference TRBV5-1 and TRBJ2-6): KAGVTQTPRYLIKTRGQQVTLSCSPISGHRSVSWYQQTPGQGLQFLFEYFSETQRNKGNFPGRFSGRQFSNSRSEMNVSTLELGDSALYLCASSPGGQISGANVLTFGAGSRLTVL.

The chain joins TRBV28 to TRBJ1-1; the match to TRBD1 covers 8 bases. This CDR3 spans 14 amino acids. Per germline, CDR1 MDHEN and CDR2 SYDVKM. With 8 bases clipped from V and 2 bases from J, the junction kept 7 bases outside the gene matches. The CDR3 spells CASLRQGPNTEAFF. The DNA for the CDR3 is TGTGCCAGCCTCAGACAGGGGCCTAACACTGAAGCTTTCTTT.

This clonotype has a count of ten or more. The rearrangement links TRBV7-6 to TRBJ1-3; tentative D call: TRBD1 (5 bases). CDR3 length: 15 amino acids. V was cut by 5 bases and J by 4 bases, with 15 bases left in between. Germline loops: CDR1 SGHVS, CDR2 FNYEAQ. Here the CDR3 reads CASSRTGDAGNTIYF. DNA for the CDR3: TGTGCCAGCAGCCGGACCGGGGACGCGGGAAACACCATATATTTT.

Comment on this clonotype: Possible read error: a much larger clone is one base away. The V gene is TRBV6-5, the J gene TRBJ2-7; the D call may be TRBD1 or TRBD2 (6 bases each). Per the germline V gene, CDR1 is MNHEY and CDR2 is SVGAGI. V lost 5 bases and J 5 bases, leaving 13 bases between the germline ends. This CDR3 comprises 13 residues. CDR3 region: CASSQQGGDEQYF. In DNA, the CDR3 is TGTGCCAGCAGTCAACAGGGAGGTGACGAGCAGTACTTC.

This clonotype turned up a few times. This rearrangement joins TRBV29-1 to TRBJ2-1; 8 nucleotides match TRBD2. Germline lookup yields CDR1 SQVTM and CDR2 ANQGSEA. J lost 4 bases, V lost 4 bases, and 15 bases had no gene match. This CDR3 comprises 17 residues. CDR3 amino acids: CSVGLYSGRVRYNEQFF. CDR3 nucleotide sequence: TGCAGCGTTGGTCTCTACAGCGGGAGAGTTAGGTACAATGAGCAGTTCTTC.

This clonotype was detected ten times or more. The V gene is TRBV6-5, the J gene TRBJ1-1; unclear D gene. The CDR3 contains 14 residues. CDR1 is MNHEY, CDR2 SVGAGI, per germline. V was trimmed by 2 bases and J by 0 bases, leaving 7 bases between them. CDR3: CASSYDRLNTEAFF. In nucleotides, the CDR3 is TGTGCCAGCAGTTACGACCGCTTGAACACTGAAGCTTTCTTT.

This clonotype has ten or more counts. The J gene is TRBJ2-1, the V gene TRBV28, with TRBD2 identical over 10 bases. This CDR3 region has 16 residues. Germline CDR1 and CDR2: MDHEN and SYDVKM. V shed 5 bases and J 14 bases; nucleotides not matched to a gene: 18. DNA for the CDR3: TGTGCCAGCAGTAAGACAGGGAAGGGAAGCGGGAGGGCCGAGTTCTTC. It specifies CASSKTGKGSGRAEFF.

In its sample, this clonotype was seen a few times. The rearrangement links TRBV18 to TRBJ2-1, with 7 bases matching TRBD2. The CDR3 covers 15 residues. V trimming: 6 bases; J trimming: 7 bases; junction bases outside the gene matches: 12. Germline CDR1 is KGHSH and CDR2 is LQKENI. The CDR3 loop is CASSLTGGRKNEQFF. The CDR3 region has the DNA TGTGCCAGCTCCCTGACGGGCGGGAGAAAGAATGAGCAGTTCTTC.

This clonotype has a handful of counts. This rearrangement joins TRBV6-1 to TRBJ1-4; 9 bases are a match to TRBD1. Trimming at V came to 8 bases and at J to 0 bases, leaving 7 bases not matched to a gene. The length of the CDR3 is 16 residues. CDR1 and CDR2 from the germline V gene are MNHNS and SASEGT. The CDR3 is CASGDRGSSTNEKLFF. In DNA, the CDR3 is TGTGCCAGCGGAGACAGGGGGTCTTCAACTAATGAAAAACTGTTTTTT.

The chain recombines TRBV20-1 with TRBJ2-1; the D is unclear. The CDR3 contains 13 residues. V was trimmed by 5 bases and J by 7 bases, leaving 15 bases between them. The germline V gene has CDR1 DFQATT and CDR2 SNEGSKA (reference sequence). CDR3 DNA sequence: TGCAGTGCTTCCCCAGCAGGTGCGAATGAGCAGTTCTTC. Its protein is CSASPAGANEQFF.

Only a few counts were recorded for this clonotype. The V gene is TRBV5-1, the J gene TRBJ2-3, with 7 positions matching TRBD1. CDR1 SGHRS and CDR2 YFSETQ come from the germline V gene. The CDR3 length is 15 residues. The V segment lost 3 bases and the J segment 1 base; nucleotides outside the gene matches: 5. CDR3 DNA: TGCGCCAGCAGCTGGACCGACAGGGGCACAGATACGCAGTATTTT. Amino acids: CASSWTDRGTDTQYF.

This clonotype was recorded at least ten times. The chain combines TRBV12-3 or TRBV12-4 with TRBJ2-1; TRBD2 agrees at 13 bases. V lost 7 bases to trimming and J lost 4 bases; unmatched junction nucleotides: 10. The CDR3 sequence is 17 residues long. DNA of the CDR3: TGTGCCAGCACCCCGGGACTAGCGGGGCTACCTTACAATGAGCAGTTCTTC. This translates into CASTPGLAGLPYNEQFF.

There are many counts of this clonotype. The chain recombines TRBV7-2 with TRBJ2-5, with 7 bases matching TRBD2. CDR1 SGHTA and CDR2 FQGNSA come from the germline V gene. Unmatched junction bases numbered 4, after V lost 5 bases and J lost 1 base. CDR3 length: 14 residues. CDR3 sequence: CASSVGTIQETQYF. CDR3 DNA: TGTGCCAGCAGCGTCGGGACTATCCAAGAGACCCAGTACTTC.

The V and J genes are TRBV5-1 and TRBJ2-5, with a weak D call TRBD2 (5 bases). The germline V gene encodes CDR1 SGHRS and CDR2 YFSETQ. V lost 4 bases to trimming and J lost 0 bases, with 16 bases between them. The CDR3 runs 16 residues. CDR3 DNA sequence: TGCGCCAGCAGCCAATATGGGAGCAGGTACCAAGAGACCCAGTACTTC. Amino acid sequence: CASSQYGSRYQETQYF.

This clonotype came up once. V gene TRBV29-1 combines with J gene TRBJ2-3; 8 nucleotides agree with TRBD1. The J segment lost 3 bases and the V segment lost 1 base, leaving 3 bases of the junction unmatched. Germline V gives CDR1 SQVTM, CDR2 ANQGSEA. The CDR3 has 14 amino acids. CDR3 sequence reads: CSVEGQGLTDTQYF. The CDR3, as DNA: TGCAGCGTTGAAGGACAGGGGCTGACAGATACGCAGTATTTT.

This clonotype was detected ten times or more. This chain's CDR3 is CASSWGVSVFNEQFF. For the CDR3, the DNA is TGTGCCAGCAGCTGGGGCGTGAGCGTTTTCAATGAGCAGTTCTTC. This chain joins TRBV5-6 and TRBJ2-1; possibly TRBD1 for D (5 bases). The CDR3 has 15 amino acids. CDR1 is SGHDT and CDR2 is YYEEEE in the germline V gene. With 3 bases removed from V and 6 bases from J, the gap between germline ends came to 16 bases.

V is TRBV6-1 and J is TRBJ2-1; D remains unclear. This CDR3 is 11 amino acids long. The V and J ends lost 2 bases and 14 bases respectively, with 10 bases between them. Per the germline V gene, CDR1 is MNHNS and CDR2 is SASEGT. CDR3 residues: CASSESGFEFF. CDR3 in DNA: TGTGCCAGCAGTGAATCGGGTTTTGAGTTCTTC.

The chain carries TRBV4-1 and TRBJ1-1, with D unclear. V lost 4 bases and J lost 0, with 12 bases in between. From germline, CDR1 is MGHRA and CDR2 YSYEKL. The CDR3 has 15 amino acids. The CDR3 loop reads CASSPIQRMNTEAFF. CDR3 DNA sequence: TGCGCCAGCAGCCCAATTCAGCGCATGAACACTGAAGCTTTCTTT.

The chain combines TRBV12-3 or TRBV12-4 with TRBJ1-5; TRBD1 agrees at 9 bases. Losses at the gene ends were 7 bases for V and 1 base for J; bases not matched to a gene: 8. CDR3 length: 16 amino acids. CDR3 sequence (DNA): TGTGCCAGCACGGAGACAGGGGGGTTAAGCAATCAGCCCCAGCATTTT. This codes for CASTETGGLSNQPQHF.

About this clonotype: A much larger clone differs by one base, so this may be a read error. J is TRBJ2-2 and V is TRBV10-1; perhaps TRBD1 as D (6 bases). CDR3 length: 11 residues. CDR1 is WNHNN and CDR2 is SYGVQD in the germline V gene (reference sequence). The CDR3 sequence is CVSRGAGELFF. Here the CDR3 DNA reads TGCGTCAGCAGGGGAGCCGGGGAGCTGTTTTTT.

This clonotype has ten or more counts. The chain has TRBV6-1 and TRBJ2-1, with D possibly being TRBD1 (5 bases). Germline V CDR1 and CDR2: MNHNS, SASEGT. The CDR3 runs 15 residues. Trimming stripped 4 bases from V and 9 bases from J, with 19 bases between. For the CDR3, the DNA is TGTGCCAGCAGTGTAGAGCAGGGAACCTTATTTGAGCAGTTCTTC. Translating it yields CASSVEQGTLFEQFF.

This clonotype was seen a few times. The CDR3 nucleotides read TGTGCCAGCAGTGTGGCGGGGGACCGGGGGGCCCAGCATTTT. Its translation is CASSVAGDRGAQHF. The chain links TRBV7-9 to TRBJ1-5; D is possibly TRBD1 (5 bases). CDR1 SEHNR and CDR2 FQNEAQ come from the germline V gene (reference sequence). The V end lost 6 bases, the J end lost 11 bases, and 20 bases lay between the germline ends. This CDR3 has 14 residues. The full variable domain, with the rest looked up from reference TRBV7-9 and TRBJ1-5, is DTGVSQNPRHKITKRGQNVTFRCDPISEHNRLYWYRQTLGQGPEFLTYFQNEAQLEKSRLLSDRFSAERPKGSFSTLEIQRTEQGDSAMYLCASSVAGDRGAQHFGDGTRLSIL.

The chain is built from TRBV7-2 and TRBJ1-3; D gene unclear. CDR1 and CDR2 (germline): SGHTA, FQGNSA. The CDR3 extends over 15 amino acids. V was cut by 1 base and J by 0 bases, with 7 bases left in between. CDR3 bases: TGTGCCAGCAGCTTAGAGTACGGCTCTGGAAACACCATATATTTT. Encoded protein: CASSLEYGSGNTIYF.

This clonotype was counted ten times or more. V is TRBV7-2 and J is TRBJ2-3; D is unresolved. V dropped 5 bases and J dropped 3 bases, with 6 bases sitting between them. The CDR3 totals 12 residues. Per germline, CDR1 SGHTA and CDR2 FQGNSA. CDR3 sequence (DNA): TGTGCCAGCAGCACCGGGACAGATACGCAGTATTTT. This sequence encodes CASSTGTDTQYF.

This clonotype was counted ten times or more. The chain couples TRBV29-1 to TRBJ1-1, with D perhaps matching TRBD1 (6 bases). The length of the CDR3 is 13 residues. V was pared by 5 bases and J by 4 bases, with 14 bases between. Per germline, CDR1 SQVTM and CDR2 ANQGSEA. CDR3 loop: CSVTGFRGTEAFF. The CDR3 nucleotides are TGCAGCGTTACAGGCTTCAGGGGCACTGAAGCTTTCTTT.

This clonotype was counted at least ten times. The chain is built from TRBV11-1 and TRBJ2-7; 8 bases fit TRBD1. From germline, CDR1 is SGHAT and CDR2 FQDESV (reference sequence). V was pared by 9 bases and J by 0 bases, with 7 bases of the junction left unmatched. This CDR3 is built from 14 residues. The CDR3 sequence is CASGDRRFSYEQYF. CDR3 bases: TGTGCCAGTGGGGACAGGCGCTTCTCCTACGAGCAGTACTTC.